This T cell receptor beta chain appears in the sequencing data of a study of blood T cell repertoires in COVID-19. Across the study: Acute and convalescent COVID-19 specimens originated in the United States, Italy and Spain. Nucleic acid was either cDNA or gDNA, and it came from T cells, B-cell-depleted T cells, or PBMCs.

Under the authors' procedure: Nucleated cell counts were estimated from reference gene primer amplification. Using immunoSEQ multiplex PCR, the repertoire was profiled, and TCRdb retains in-frame clones only, with some absent. The D gene and trimming were derived from the DNA, and the V and J assignments and clone size from that table. The table records about 300,000 clones, 65% to 90% of them present only once. This CDR3 has 18 residues. Germline assignment: CDR1 SGHTA and CDR2 FQGNSA. The trim removed 4 bases at V and 6 bases at J, leaving 13 bases unmatched. The rearrangement uses TRBV7-2 and TRBJ1-3; 12 bases fit TRBD1. Sequencing was carried out using peripheral blood. This TCR was sampled from a human donor in a cohort sampled during active COVID-19. CDR3 in DNA: TGTGCCAGCAGCTGGGACAGGGGGCAGCGGTTCAAGAAAAACACCATATATTTT. Its translation is CASSWDRGQRFKKNTIYF.